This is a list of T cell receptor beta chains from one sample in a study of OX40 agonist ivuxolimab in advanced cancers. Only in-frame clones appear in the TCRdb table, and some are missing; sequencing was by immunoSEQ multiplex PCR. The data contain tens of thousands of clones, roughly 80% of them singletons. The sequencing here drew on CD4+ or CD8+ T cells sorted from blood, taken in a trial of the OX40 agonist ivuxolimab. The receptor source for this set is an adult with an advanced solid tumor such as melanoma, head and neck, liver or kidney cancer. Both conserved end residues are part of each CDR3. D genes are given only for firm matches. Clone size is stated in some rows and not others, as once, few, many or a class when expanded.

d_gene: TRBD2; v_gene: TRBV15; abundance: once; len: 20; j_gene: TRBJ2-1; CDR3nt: TGTGCCACCAGCAGAGATTTCTCTCCGACTAGCGGGGGGATATACAATGAGCAGTTCTTC; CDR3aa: CATSRDFSPTSGGIYNEQFF
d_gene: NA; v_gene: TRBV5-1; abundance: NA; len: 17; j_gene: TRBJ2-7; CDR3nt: TGCGCCAGCAGCTTGGAGGGGCCGGCTAGCAACTCCTACGAGCAGTACTTC; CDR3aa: CASSLEGPASNSYEQYF
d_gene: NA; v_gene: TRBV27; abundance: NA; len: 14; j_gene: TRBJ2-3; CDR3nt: TGTGCCAGCTATTACTGCGAGTACACAGATACGCAGTATTTT; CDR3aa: CASYYCEYTDTQYF
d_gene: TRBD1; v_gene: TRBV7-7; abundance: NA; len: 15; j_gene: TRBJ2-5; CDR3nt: TGTGCTAGCAGCCCGGACAGGGGGCGGATCGAGACCCAGTACTTC; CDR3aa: CASSPDRGRIETQYF
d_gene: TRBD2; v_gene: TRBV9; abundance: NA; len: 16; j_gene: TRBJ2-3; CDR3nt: TGTGCCAGCAGCGTAGTCGCGGGGGGGCCGGCAGATACGCAGTATTTT; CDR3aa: CASSVVAGGPADTQYF
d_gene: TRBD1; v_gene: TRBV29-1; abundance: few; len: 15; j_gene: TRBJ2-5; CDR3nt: TGCAGCGTCGACCAAACAGGGGAGTGGCGAGAGACCCAGTACTTC; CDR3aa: CSVDQTGEWRETQYF
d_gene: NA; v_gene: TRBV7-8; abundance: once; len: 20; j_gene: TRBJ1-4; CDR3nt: TGTGCCAGCAGCTTATTTCCCGAGGCTCTCGGGCCTCTCGCACTGGAAAAACTGTTTTTT; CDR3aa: CASSLFPEALGPLALEKLFF
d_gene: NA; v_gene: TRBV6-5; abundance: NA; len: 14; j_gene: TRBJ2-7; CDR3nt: TGTGCCAGCAGTTACTTGGGGGGGCCTTACGAGCAGTACTTC; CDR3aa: CASSYLGGPYEQYF
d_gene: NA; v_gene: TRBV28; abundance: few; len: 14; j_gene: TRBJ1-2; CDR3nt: TGTGCCAGCAGTTTAGGCGGGGGAAACAGTGGCTACACCTTC; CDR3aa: CASSLGGGNSGYTF
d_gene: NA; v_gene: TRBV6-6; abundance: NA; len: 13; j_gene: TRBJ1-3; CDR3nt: TGTGCCAGCGGGGGGGCCGGGGGAAACACCATATATTTT; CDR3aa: CASGGAGGNTIYF
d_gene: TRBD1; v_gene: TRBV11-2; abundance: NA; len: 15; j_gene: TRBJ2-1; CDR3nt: TGTGCCAGCAGCTACCGGGACAGCTTTTACAATGAGCAGTTCTTC; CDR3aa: CASSYRDSFYNEQFF
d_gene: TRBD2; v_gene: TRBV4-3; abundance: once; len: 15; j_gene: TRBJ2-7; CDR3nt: TGCGCCAGCAGCCACGCTAGCGGGGAGTTCTACGAGCAGTACTTC; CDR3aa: CASSHASGEFYEQYF
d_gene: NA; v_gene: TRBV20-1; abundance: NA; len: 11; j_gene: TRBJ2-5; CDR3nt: TGCAGTGCTAGTTACCAAGAGACCCAGTACTTC; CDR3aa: CSASYQETQYF
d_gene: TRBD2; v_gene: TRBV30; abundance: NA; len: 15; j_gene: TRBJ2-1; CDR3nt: TGTGCCTGGCGCCTAGGGCTAGCGGGATGGGATGAGCAGTTCTTC; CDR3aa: CAWRLGLAGWDEQFF
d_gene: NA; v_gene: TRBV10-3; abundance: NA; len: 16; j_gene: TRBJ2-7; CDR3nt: TGTGCCATCAGTGAGTCAACACCTCCCCGGTCCTACGAGCAGTACTTC; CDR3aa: CAISESTPPRSYEQYF
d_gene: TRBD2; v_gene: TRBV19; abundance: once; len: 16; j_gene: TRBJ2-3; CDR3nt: TGTGCCAGTAGTATCCACGGACTAGCGGGCACAGATACGCAGTATTTT; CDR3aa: CASSIHGLAGTDTQYF
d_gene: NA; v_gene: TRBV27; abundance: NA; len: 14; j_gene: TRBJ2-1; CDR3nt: TGTGCCAGCAGTCCCTGGGCAGGGTATACTGAGCAGTTCTTC; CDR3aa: CASSPWAGYTEQFF
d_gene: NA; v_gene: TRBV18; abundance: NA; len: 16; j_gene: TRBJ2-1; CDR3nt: TGTGCCAGCTCACCACCTGGGGAGTCGGCCTACAATGAGCAGTTCTTC; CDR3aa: CASSPPGESAYNEQFF
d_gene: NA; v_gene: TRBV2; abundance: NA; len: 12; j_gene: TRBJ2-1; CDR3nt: TGTGCCAGCAGTGACGGGAGCAATGAGCAGTTCTTC; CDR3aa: CASSDGSNEQFF
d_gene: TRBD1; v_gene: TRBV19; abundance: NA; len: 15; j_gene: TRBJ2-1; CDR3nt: TGTGCCAGTAGTATAGGTGAGGACAGGGGCAATGAGCAGTTCTTC; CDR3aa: CASSIGEDRGNEQFF
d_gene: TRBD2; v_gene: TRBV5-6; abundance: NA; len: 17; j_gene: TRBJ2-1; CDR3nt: TGTGCCAGCAGCTTGGAAGCTAGCGGATACTACTACAATGAGCAGTTCTTC; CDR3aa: CASSLEASGYYYNEQFF
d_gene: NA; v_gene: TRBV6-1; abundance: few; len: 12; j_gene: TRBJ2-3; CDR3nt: TGTGCCATTGGTGGACTCTCGAATACGCAGTATTTT; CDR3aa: CAIGGLSNTQYF
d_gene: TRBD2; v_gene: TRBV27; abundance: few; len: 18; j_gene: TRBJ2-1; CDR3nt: TGTGCCAGCAGTTCCCAGACTAGCGGGTCGGTGGGATACAATGAGCAGTTCTTC; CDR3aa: CASSSQTSGSVGYNEQFF
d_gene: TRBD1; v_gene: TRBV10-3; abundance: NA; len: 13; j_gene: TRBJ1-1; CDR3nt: TGTGCCATCAGTCCAGGGGGAGGGACTGAAGCTTTCTTT; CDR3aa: CAISPGGGTEAFF
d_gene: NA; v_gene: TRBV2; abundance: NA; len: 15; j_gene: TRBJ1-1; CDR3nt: TGTGCCAGCAGTGAAGGTTTTAGGGGTAAGGCTGAAGCTTTCTTT; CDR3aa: CASSEGFRGKAEAFF
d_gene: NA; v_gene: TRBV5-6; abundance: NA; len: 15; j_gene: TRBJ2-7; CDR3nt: TGTGCCAGCAGCTATTCCCTCATTCGGAAATACGAGCAGTACTTC; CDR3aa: CASSYSLIRKYEQYF
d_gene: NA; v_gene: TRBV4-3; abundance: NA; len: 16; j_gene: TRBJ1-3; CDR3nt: TGCGCCAGCAGCCAAGACTCCGCGACCTCTGGAAACACCATATATTTT; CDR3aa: CASSQDSATSGNTIYF
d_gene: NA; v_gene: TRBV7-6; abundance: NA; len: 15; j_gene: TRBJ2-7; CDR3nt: TGTGCCAGCAGCCCCCGCGGGGTAGGTTCCTACGAGCAGTACTTC; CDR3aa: CASSPRGVGSYEQYF
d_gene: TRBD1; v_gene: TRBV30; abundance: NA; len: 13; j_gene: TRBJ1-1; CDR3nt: TGTGCCTGTCGACAGGGGGCGGGCGCTGAAGCTTTCTTT; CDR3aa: CACRQGAGAEAFF
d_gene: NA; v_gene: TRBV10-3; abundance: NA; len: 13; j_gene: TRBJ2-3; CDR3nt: TGTGCCATCAGTGAAACTGGCACAGATACGCAGTATTTT; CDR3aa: CAISETGTDTQYF
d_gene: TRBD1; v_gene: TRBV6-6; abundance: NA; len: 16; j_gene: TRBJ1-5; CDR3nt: TGTGCCAGCAGTGGCCCCGAGACAGGGGTTGGGCAGCCCCAGCATTTT; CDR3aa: CASSGPETGVGQPQHF
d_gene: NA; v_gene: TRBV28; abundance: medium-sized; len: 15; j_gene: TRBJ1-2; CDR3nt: TGTGCCAGCAGTCGGGACAAGTTAGCTAACTATGGCTACACCTTC; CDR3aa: CASSRDKLANYGYTF
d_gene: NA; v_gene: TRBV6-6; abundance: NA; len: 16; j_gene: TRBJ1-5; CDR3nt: TGTGCCAGCAGTCCTCCTGACAGCGAACGCAATCAGCCCCAGCATTTT; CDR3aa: CASSPPDSERNQPQHF
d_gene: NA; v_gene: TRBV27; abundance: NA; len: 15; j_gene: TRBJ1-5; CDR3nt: TGTGCCAGCAGTTTCACAGGGTGGGGAACCCAGCCCCAGCATTTT; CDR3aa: CASSFTGWGTQPQHF
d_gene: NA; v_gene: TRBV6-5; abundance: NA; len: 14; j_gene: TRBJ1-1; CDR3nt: TGTGCCAGCAGTTACTTTACGGAGAACACTGAAGCTTTCTTT; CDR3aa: CASSYFTENTEAFF
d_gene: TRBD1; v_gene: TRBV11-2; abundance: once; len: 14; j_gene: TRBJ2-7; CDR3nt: TGTGCCAGCAGCTTAGGACAGGGGGCGCGCGAGCAGTACTTC; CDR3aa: CASSLGQGAREQYF
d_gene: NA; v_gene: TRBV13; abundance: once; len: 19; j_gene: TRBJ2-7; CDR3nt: TGTGCCAGCAGCACCCTTCGGGCCCCCAGGGGGGGAAGGGCGTACGAGCAGTACTTC; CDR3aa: CASSTLRAPRGGRAYEQYF
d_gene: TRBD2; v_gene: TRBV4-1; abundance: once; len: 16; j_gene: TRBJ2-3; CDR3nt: TGCGCCAGCAGCCAAGGACTAGCGGGGGGCACAGATACGCAGTATTTT; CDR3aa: CASSQGLAGGTDTQYF
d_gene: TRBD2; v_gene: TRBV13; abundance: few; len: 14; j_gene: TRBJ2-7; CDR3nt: TGTGCCAGCAGCCCCTCCCTAGCGGATTACGAGCAGTACTTC; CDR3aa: CASSPSLADYEQYF
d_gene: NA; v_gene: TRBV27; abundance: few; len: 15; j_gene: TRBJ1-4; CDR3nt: TGTGCCACCAGGGATGCAGGAGGGGGAGTCGAAAAACTGTTTTTT; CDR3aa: CATRDAGGGVEKLFF
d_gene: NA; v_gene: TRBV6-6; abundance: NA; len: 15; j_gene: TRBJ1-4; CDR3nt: TGTGCCAGCAGCCGCCCGGGGGAGAGTAATGAAAAACTGTTTTTT; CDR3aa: CASSRPGESNEKLFF
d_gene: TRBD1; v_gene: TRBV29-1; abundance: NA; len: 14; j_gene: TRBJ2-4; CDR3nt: TGCAGCGTTGACCCGACAGGGGACGGAAACATTCAGTACTTC; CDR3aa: CSVDPTGDGNIQYF
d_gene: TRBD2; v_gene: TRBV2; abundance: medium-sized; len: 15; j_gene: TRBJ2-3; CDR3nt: TGTGCCAGCATGAGGAGCGGGGGGGCAACAGATACGCAGTATTTT; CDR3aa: CASMRSGGATDTQYF